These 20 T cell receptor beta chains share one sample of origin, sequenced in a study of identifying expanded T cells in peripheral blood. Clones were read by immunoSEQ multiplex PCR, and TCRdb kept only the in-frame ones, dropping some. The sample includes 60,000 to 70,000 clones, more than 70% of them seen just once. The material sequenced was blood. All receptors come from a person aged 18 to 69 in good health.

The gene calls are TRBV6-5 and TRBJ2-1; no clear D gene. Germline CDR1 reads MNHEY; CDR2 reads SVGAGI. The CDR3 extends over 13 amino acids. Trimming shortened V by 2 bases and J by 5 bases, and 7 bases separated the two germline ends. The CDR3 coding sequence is TGTGCCAGCAGTTACGGTACCCACAATGAGCAGTTCTTC. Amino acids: CASSYGTHNEQFF.

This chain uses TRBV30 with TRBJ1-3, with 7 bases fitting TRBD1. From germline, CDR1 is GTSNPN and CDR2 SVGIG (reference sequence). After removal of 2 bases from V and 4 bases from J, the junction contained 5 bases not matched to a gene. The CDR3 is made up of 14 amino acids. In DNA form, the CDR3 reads TGTGCCTGGAGTATCGGACAGGTCGGAAACACCATATATTTT. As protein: CAWSIGQVGNTIYF.

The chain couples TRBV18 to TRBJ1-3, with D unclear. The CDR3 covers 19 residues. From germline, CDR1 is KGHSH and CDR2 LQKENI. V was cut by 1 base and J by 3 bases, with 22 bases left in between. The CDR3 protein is CASSPLFSQTNFYGNTIYF. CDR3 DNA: TGTGCCAGCTCACCACTGTTTTCACAGACCAATTTTTATGGAAACACCATATATTTT.

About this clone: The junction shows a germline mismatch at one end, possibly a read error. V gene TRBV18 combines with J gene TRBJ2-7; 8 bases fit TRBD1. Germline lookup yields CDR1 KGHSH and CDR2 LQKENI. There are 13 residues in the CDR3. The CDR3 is CASSPGQGQPQSF. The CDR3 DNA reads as TGTGCCAGCTCACCAGGACAGGGACAGCCACAGAGCTTC. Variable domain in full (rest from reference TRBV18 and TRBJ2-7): NAGVMQNPRHLVRRRGQEARLRCSPMKGHSHVYWYRQLPEEGLKFMVYLQKENIIDESGMPKERFSAEFPKEGPSILRIQQVVRGDSAAYFCASSPGQGQPQSFGPGTRLTVT.

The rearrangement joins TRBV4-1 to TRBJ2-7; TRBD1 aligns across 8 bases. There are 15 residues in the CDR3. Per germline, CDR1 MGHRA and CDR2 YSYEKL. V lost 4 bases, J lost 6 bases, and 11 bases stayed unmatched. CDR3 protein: CASSPGQALGSEQYF. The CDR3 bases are TGCGCCAGCAGCCCGGGACAGGCCTTGGGTAGCGAGCAGTACTTC.

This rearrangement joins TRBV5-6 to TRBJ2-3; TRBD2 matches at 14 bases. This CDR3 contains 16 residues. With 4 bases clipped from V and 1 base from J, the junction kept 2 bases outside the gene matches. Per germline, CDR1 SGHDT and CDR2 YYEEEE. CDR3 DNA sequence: TGTGCCAGCAGCGTGGGACTAGCGGGAGGCACAGATACGCAGTATTTT. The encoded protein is CASSVGLAGGTDTQYF.

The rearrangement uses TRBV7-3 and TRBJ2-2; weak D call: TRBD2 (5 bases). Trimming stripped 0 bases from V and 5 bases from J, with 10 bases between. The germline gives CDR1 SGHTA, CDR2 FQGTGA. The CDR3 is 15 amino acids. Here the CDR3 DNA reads TGTGCCAGCAGCTTAACCCCGGGCGGGACCGGGGAGCTGTTTTTT. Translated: CASSLTPGGTGELFF. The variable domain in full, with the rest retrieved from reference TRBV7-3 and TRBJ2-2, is GAGVSQTPSNKVTEKGKYVELRCDPISGHTALYWYRQSLGQGPEFLIYFQGTGAADDSGLPNDRFFAVRPEGSVSTLKIQRTERGDSAVYLCASSLTPGGTGELFFGEGSRLTVL.

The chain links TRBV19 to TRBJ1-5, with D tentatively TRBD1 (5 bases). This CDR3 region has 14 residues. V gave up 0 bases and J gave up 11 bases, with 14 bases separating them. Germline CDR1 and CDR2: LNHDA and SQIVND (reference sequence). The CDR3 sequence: CASSIDGAPRAQHF. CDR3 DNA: TGTGCCAGTAGTATAGATGGGGCACCCCGGGCCCAGCATTTT.

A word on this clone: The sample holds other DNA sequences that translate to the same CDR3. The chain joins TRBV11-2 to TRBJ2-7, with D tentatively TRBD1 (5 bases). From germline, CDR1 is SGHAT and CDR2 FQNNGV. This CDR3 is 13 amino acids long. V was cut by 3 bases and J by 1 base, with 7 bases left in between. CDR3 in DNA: TGTGCCAGCAGCTTGGGGCCTTCCTACGAGCAGTACTTC. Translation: CASSLGPSYEQYF.

The CDR3 sequence: CASSQEGPEGGANVLTF. The CDR3, as DNA: TGTGCCAGCAGCCAAGAGGGGCCCGAGGGGGGGGCCAACGTCCTGACTTTC. The chain links TRBV4-2 to TRBJ2-6; possibly TRBD1 or TRBD2 for D (5 bases each). Germline CDR1 is LGHNA and CDR2 is YNFKEQ. CDR3 size: 17 residues. The V gene lost 0 bases and the J gene lost 4 bases, with 13 bases spanning the gap.

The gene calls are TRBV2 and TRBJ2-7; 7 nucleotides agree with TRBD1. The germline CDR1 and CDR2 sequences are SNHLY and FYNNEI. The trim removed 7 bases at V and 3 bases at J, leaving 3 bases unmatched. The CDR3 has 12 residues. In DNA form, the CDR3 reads TGTGCCAGCACCGGGACAGACTACGAGCAGTACTTC. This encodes CASTGTDYEQYF.

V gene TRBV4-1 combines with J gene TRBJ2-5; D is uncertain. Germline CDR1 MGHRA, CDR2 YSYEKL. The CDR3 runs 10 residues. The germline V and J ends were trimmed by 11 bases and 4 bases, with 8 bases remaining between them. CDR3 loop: CARGRETQYF. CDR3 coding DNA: TGCGCCCGCGGACGAGAGACCCAGTACTTC.

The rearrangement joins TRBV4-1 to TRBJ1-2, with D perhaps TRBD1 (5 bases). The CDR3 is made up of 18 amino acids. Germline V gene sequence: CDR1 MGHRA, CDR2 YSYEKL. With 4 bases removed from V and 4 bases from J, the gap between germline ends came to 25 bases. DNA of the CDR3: TGCGCCAGCAGCCCCGGAAGACCAGTCCGGGACCTGGCCTATGGCTACACCTTC. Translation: CASSPGRPVRDLAYGYTF.

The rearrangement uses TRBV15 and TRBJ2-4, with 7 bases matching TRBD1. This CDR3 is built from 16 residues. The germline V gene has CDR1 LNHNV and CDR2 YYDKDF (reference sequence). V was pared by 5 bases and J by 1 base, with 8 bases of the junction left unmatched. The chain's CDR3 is CATSGRQGRAKNIQYF. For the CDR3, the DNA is TGTGCCACCAGCGGCAGACAGGGCAGGGCCAAAAACATTCAGTACTTC.

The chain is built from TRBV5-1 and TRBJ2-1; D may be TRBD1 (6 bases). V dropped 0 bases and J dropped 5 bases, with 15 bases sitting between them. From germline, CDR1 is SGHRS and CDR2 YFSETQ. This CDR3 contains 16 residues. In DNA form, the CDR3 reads TGCGCCAGCAGCTTGGATGTAGGGACAAGGGACAATGAGCAGTTCTTC. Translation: CASSLDVGTRDNEQFF. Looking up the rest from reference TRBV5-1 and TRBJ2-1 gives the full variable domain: KAGVTQTPRYLIKTRGQQVTLSCSPISGHRSVSWYQQTPGQGLQFLFEYFSETQRNKGNFPGRFSGRQFSNSRSEMNVSTLELGDSALYLCASSLDVGTRDNEQFFGPGTRLTVL.

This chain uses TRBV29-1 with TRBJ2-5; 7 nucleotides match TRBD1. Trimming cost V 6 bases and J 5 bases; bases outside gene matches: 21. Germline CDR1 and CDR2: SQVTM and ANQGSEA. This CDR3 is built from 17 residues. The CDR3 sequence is CSVPFRDSKIRSETQYF. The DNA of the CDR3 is TGCAGCGTGCCCTTCCGGGACAGCAAGATTCGATCGGAGACCCAGTACTTC.

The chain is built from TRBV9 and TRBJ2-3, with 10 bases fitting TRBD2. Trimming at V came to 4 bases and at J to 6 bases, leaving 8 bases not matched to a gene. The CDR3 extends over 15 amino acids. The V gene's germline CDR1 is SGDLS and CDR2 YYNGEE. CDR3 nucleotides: TGTGCCAGCAGCCCGGGACTAGCGCCAGGGGATACGCAGTATTTT. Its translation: CASSPGLAPGDTQYF.

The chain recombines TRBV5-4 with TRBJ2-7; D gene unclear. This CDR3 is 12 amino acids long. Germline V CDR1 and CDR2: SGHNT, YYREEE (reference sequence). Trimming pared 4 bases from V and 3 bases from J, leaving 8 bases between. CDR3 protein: CASSLTGYEQYF. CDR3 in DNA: TGTGCCAGCAGCCTGACCGGCTACGAGCAGTACTTC.

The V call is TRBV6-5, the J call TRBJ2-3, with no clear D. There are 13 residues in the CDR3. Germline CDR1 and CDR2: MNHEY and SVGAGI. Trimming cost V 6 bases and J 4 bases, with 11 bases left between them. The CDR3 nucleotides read TGTGCCAGCAGCCCGACCGAGGCAGATACGCAGTATTTT. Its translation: CASSPTEADTQYF.

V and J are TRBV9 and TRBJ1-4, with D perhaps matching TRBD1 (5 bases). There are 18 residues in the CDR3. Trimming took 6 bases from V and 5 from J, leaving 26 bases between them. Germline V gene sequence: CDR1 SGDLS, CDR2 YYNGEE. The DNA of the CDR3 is TGTGCCAGCATTATACCTAGGGTACGAGGGGCAGGGAATGAAAAACTGTTTTTT. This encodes CASIIPRVRGAGNEKLFF.